This T cell receptor (beta chain) was found in a study of blood T cells in healthy people across ages. The study, taken as a whole, reports: CMV status of donors was unknown, possibly confounding expanded clonotype changes.

Points on this clonotype: Its target is not known. An end of the junction differs from the germline gene, which may be a read error.

Through a sample-barcoded 5' primer and a J-beta primer mix, a second PCR was run for roughly 7 to 11 cycles. All samples yielded 2.5 million or more CDR3-containing paired-end reads. TCRdb processed the 5' RACE reads anew with MiXCR; each CDR3 protein has one entry. Of fewer than 750,000 distinct CDR3 sequences in the sample, under 55% are singletons; the top ten hold just under 25%. CDR1 DFQATT and CDR2 SNEGSKA come from the germline V gene (reference sequence). This CDR3 is 14 amino acids long. They isolated at least 6 million PBMCs from each sample. The sequenced sample consisted of blood. V is TRBV20-1 and J is TRBJ1-6; the D is unclear. This clonotype originated in a man older than 75 in good health. In nucleotides, the CDR3 is TGCAGTGCTAGAGATCCAACTCATAATTCGCCCCTCCACTTT. Its translation: CSARDPTHNSPLHF.